The 12 T cell receptor beta chains given below trace back to one sample, sequenced in a study of blood T cell repertoires in COVID-19. TCRdb's table, derived via immunoSEQ multiplex PCR, lists solely in-frame clones and lacks some. The repertoire has roughly 500,000 clones, over 75% of them found once; the top ten carry 3.2%. The sequencing sample was made of peripheral blood. The source is a human donor in a cohort sampled during active COVID-19.

This chain joins TRBV19 and TRBJ2-5; possibly TRBD2 for D (6 bases). Germline V gene sequence: CDR1 LNHDA, CDR2 SQIVND (reference sequence). The V end was cut by 5 bases, the J end by 5 bases, with 12 bases between. The CDR3 covers 13 residues. The CDR3 nucleotides read TGTGCCAGTAGTGCGACTAGGACCGAGACCCAGTACTTC. Its translation: CASSATRTETQYF.

This sequence joins TRBV30 and TRBJ2-1, with 13 bases lining up with TRBD2. The CDR3 is 15 amino acids. V lost 2 bases, J lost 7 bases, and 5 bases stayed unmatched. Germline V gene lookup returns CDR1 GTSNPN and CDR2 SVGIG (reference sequence). The CDR3 loop reads CAWSSGLAGNNEQFF. DNA of the CDR3: TGTGCCTGGAGTTCGGGACTAGCGGGAAATAATGAGCAGTTCTTC.

The gene calls are TRBV19 and TRBJ2-1, with D perhaps TRBD2 (7 bases). V was pared by 9 bases and J by 9 bases, with 18 bases between. The CDR3 is made up of 13 amino acids. The V gene's germline CDR1 is LNHDA and CDR2 SQIVND (reference sequence). The CDR3 sequence: CASRRRGAGEQFF. CDR3 sequence (DNA): TGTGCCAGCCGTAGACGGGGGGCTGGTGAGCAGTTCTTC.

The chain uses TRBV27 and TRBJ1-1, with D perhaps matching TRBD1 (5 bases). The CDR3 totals 15 residues. V was clipped by 1 base and J by 0 bases, with 9 bases between them. Germline loops: CDR1 MNHEY, CDR2 SMNVEV (reference sequence). CDR3 sequence (DNA): TGTGCCAGCAGTTTATACCAGGGATTGAACACTGAAGCTTTCTTT. Its translation: CASSLYQGLNTEAFF.

The chain employs TRBV9 and TRBJ2-3; 8 nucleotides match TRBD2. The CDR3 is made up of 16 amino acids. The J segment lost 1 base and the V segment lost 4 bases, leaving 8 bases of the junction unmatched. Looked up from germline, CDR1 is SGDLS and CDR2 is YYNGEE. The CDR3 coding sequence is TGTGCCAGCAGCCCCCGAGCGGGAGAGGGCACAGATACGCAGTATTTT. Its protein is CASSPRAGEGTDTQYF.

V usage is TRBV11-3 and J usage is TRBJ2-1; D gene uncertain. V was clipped by 3 bases and J by 13 bases, with 19 bases between them. Germline lookup yields CDR1 SGHNT and CDR2 YENEEA. This CDR3 region has 14 residues. CDR3 DNA: TGTGCCAGCAGCTTCCAGATGGCAGTGTCGACTCAGTTCTTC. This sequence encodes CASSFQMAVSTQFF.

V gene TRBV20-1 combines with J gene TRBJ2-3, with TRBD2 matching 8 bases. J lost 3 bases, V lost 3 bases, and 8 bases had no gene match. CDR3 length equals 15 residues. CDR1 and CDR2 from the germline V gene are DFQATT and SNEGSKA (reference sequence). The CDR3 coding sequence is TGCAGTGCTAGTAATCCTAGCGGGCGTACAGATACGCAGTATTTT. Translating gives CSASNPSGRTDTQYF.

The chain employs TRBV11-3 and TRBJ1-1; D is perhaps TRBD1 (6 bases). The length of the CDR3 is 13 residues. The V end was cut by 3 bases, the J end by 4 bases, with 9 bases between. The germline CDR1 and CDR2 sequences are SGHNT and YENEEA. CDR3 bases: TGTGCCAGCAGCTTTGGGGGCCGCACTGAAGCTTTCTTT. Encoded protein: CASSFGGRTEAFF.

This rearrangement joins TRBV5-1 to TRBJ1-1, with a tentative D call TRBD1 (6 bases). Germline values: CDR1 SGHRS, CDR2 YFSETQ. The CDR3 extends over 14 amino acids. V was cut by 4 bases and J by 6 bases, with 16 bases left in between. As DNA, the CDR3 is TGCGCCAGCAGCCTTAGGACAGAAGCCTCTGAAGCTTTCTTT. Amino acid sequence: CASSLRTEASEAFF. The complete variable domain, with remaining parts taken from reference TRBV5-1 and TRBJ1-1, reads KAGVTQTPRYLIKTRGQQVTLSCSPISGHRSVSWYQQTPGQGLQFLFEYFSETQRNKGNFPGRFSGRQFSNSRSEMNVSTLELGDSALYLCASSLRTEASEAFFGQGTRLTVV.

The V gene is TRBV29-1, the J gene TRBJ1-2; tentatively, D is TRBD1 (6 bases). V was clipped by 4 bases and J by 4 bases, with 10 bases between them. CDR1 is SQVTM and CDR2 is ANQGSEA in the germline V gene. The CDR3 has 12 amino acids. The CDR3 sequence is CSVAPDSYGYTF. The CDR3 DNA follows: TGCAGCGTTGCCCCGGACAGCTATGGCTACACCTTC.

In its sample, this clone was seen once. V gene TRBV7-3 combines with J gene TRBJ1-2; no definite D call. The CDR3 runs 15 residues. Germline V gene lookup returns CDR1 SGHTA and CDR2 FQGTGA. Deletions cut 2 bases from V and 0 bases from J, with 10 bases between. In nucleotides, the CDR3 is TGTGCCAGCAGCTTATCAGACATTTCTAACTATGGCTACACCTTC. This sequence encodes CASSLSDISNYGYTF.

The chain links TRBV24-1 to TRBJ2-1, with 11 bases matching TRBD2. V dropped 4 bases and J dropped 6; count of bases not matched to a gene: 7. The CDR3 extends over 16 amino acids. Germline V gene lookup returns CDR1 KGHDR and CDR2 SFDVKD. CDR3 in amino acids: CATSEPTSGGFNEQFF. CDR3 in DNA: TGTGCCACCAGTGAACCCACTAGCGGGGGATTCAATGAGCAGTTCTTC.